One and the same sample provided the 19 T cell receptor beta chains below, sequenced in a study of cytomegalovirus exposure and HLA in healthy donors. Produced via immunoSEQ multiplex PCR; TCRdb's table is partial and in-frame only. The table lists 100,000 to 150,000 clones, nearly 90% of them singletons. Source material: PBMCs. The source of these receptors is a woman aged 18-35 years in good health and CMV-seronegative.

This clone was detected once. The chain couples TRBV7-9 to TRBJ1-1; 7 nucleotides align to TRBD1. V shed 4 bases and J 7 bases; nucleotides not matched to a gene: 3. The CDR3 covers 12 residues. CDR1 is SEHNR and CDR2 is FQNEAQ in the germline V gene (reference sequence). CDR3 bases: TGTGCCAGCAGCTGGGACAGAGATGAAGCTTTCTTT. Residues: CASSWDRDEAFF.

The gene calls are TRBV20-1 and TRBJ1-1; D not certain. V lost 2 bases, J lost 5 bases, and 6 bases lay in between. Germline CDR1 is DFQATT and CDR2 is SNEGSKA (reference sequence). The length of the CDR3 is 11 residues. As DNA, the CDR3 is TGCAGTGCTAGATTGCGGACTGAAGCTTTCTTT. Encoded protein: CSARLRTEAFF.

The chain couples TRBV18 to TRBJ1-1; TRBD1 aligns across 12 bases. J lost 7 bases, V lost 3 bases, and 9 bases had no gene match. This CDR3 contains 16 residues. CDR1 and CDR2 (germline): KGHSH, LQKENI. The CDR3 nucleotides read TGTGCCAGCTCACCGGGGACAGGGGGCGAAGTGGGTGAAGCTTTCTTT. Translated, it gives CASSPGTGGEVGEAFF.

V and J are TRBV28 and TRBJ1-5; perhaps TRBD1 as D (6 bases). Trimming pared 8 bases from V and 0 bases from J, leaving 14 bases between. The germline CDR1 and CDR2 sequences are MDHEN and SYDVKM. This CDR3 spans 15 amino acids. The CDR3 nucleotides are TGTGCCAGCGGAAGACAGGCCCTTAGCAATCAGCCCCAGCATTTT. Translation: CASGRQALSNQPQHF. Full variable domain (remainder filled in from reference TRBV28 and TRBJ1-5): DVKVTQSSRYLVKRTGEKVFLECVQDMDHENMFWYRQDPGLGLRLIYFSYDVKMKEKGDIPEGYSVSREKKERFSLILESASTNQTSMYLCASGRQALSNQPQHFGDGTRLSIL.

V gene TRBV6-6 combines with J gene TRBJ2-1, with D tentatively TRBD1 (8 bases). The germline gives CDR1 MNHNY, CDR2 SVGAGI (reference sequence). The CDR3 length is 16 residues. The germline V and J ends were trimmed by 5 bases and 4 bases, with 18 bases remaining between them. The CDR3 sequence is CASSRPDRGGYNEQFF. In DNA form, the CDR3 reads TGTGCCAGCAGTAGACCCGACAGGGGAGGGTACAATGAGCAGTTCTTC.

The chain employs TRBV7-9 and TRBJ2-4, with TRBD1 as a possible D gene (6 bases). Looked up from germline, CDR1 is SEHNR and CDR2 is FQNEAQ (reference sequence). The CDR3 loop spans 14 amino acids. V lost 10 bases and J 0 bases, leaving 13 bases between the germline ends. The CDR3 DNA is TGTGCCACCCACAGGGTATTAGCCAAAAACATTCAGTACTTC. This translates into CATHRVLAKNIQYF.

This clone has a single count. This chain joins TRBV27 and TRBJ2-2; D is unclear. Per germline, CDR1 MNHEY and CDR2 SMNVEV (reference sequence). This CDR3 has 14 residues. V gave up 4 bases and J gave up 1 base, with 7 bases separating them. For the CDR3, the DNA is TGTGCCAGCAGTTCATACAGGAACACCGGGGAGCTGTTTTTT. Translation: CASSSYRNTGELFF.

The table lists this clone with a count of one. V and J are TRBV5-1 and TRBJ1-1, with 8 bases that match TRBD1. The germline V gene has CDR1 SGHRS and CDR2 YFSETQ. Trimming at V came to 5 bases and at J to 0 bases, leaving 6 bases not matched to a gene. This CDR3 comprises 15 residues. In DNA, the CDR3 is TGCGCCAGCAGGAATTCAGGGGGCATGAACACTGAAGCTTTCTTT. Amino acid sequence: CASRNSGGMNTEAFF.

This chain uses TRBV4-1 with TRBJ2-1, with 9 nucleotides matching TRBD2. Germline values: CDR1 MGHRA, CDR2 YSYEKL. J lost 8 bases, V lost 2 bases, and 10 bases had no gene match. The length of the CDR3 is 16 residues. The CDR3 spells CASSQFLAGEVDEQFF. In nucleotides, the CDR3 is TGCGCCAGCAGCCAATTCTTAGCGGGAGAGGTCGATGAGCAGTTCTTC.

The gene calls are TRBV19 and TRBJ1-5; D call uncertain. CDR1 is LNHDA, CDR2 SQIVND, per germline (reference sequence). This CDR3 region has 17 residues. Between the trimmed V and J ends, which lost 0 bases and 0 bases, there was a span of 12 bases. DNA of the CDR3: TGTGCCAGTAGTATAGATTTCCTTACCTATAGCAATCAGCCCCAGCATTTT. Residues: CASSIDFLTYSNQPQHF.

V and J are TRBV27 and TRBJ2-3; TRBD2 agrees at 11 bases. The V gene's germline CDR1 is MNHEY and CDR2 SMNVEV (reference sequence). Trimming cost V 5 bases and J 0 bases; bases outside gene matches: 7. The CDR3 runs 17 residues. The CDR3, as DNA: TGTGCCAGCAGTCTTCCACTAGCGGGGGTTAGCACAGATACGCAGTATTTT. This encodes CASSLPLAGVSTDTQYF.

V gene TRBV10-3 combines with J gene TRBJ2-3, with TRBD1 matching over 7 bases. CDR3 size: 13 residues. With V trimmed by 8 bases and J by 1 base, 3 bases remained unmatched. Germline-derived CDR1 and CDR2 are ENHRY and SYGVKD. The CDR3 DNA sequence: TGTGCCATCCTAGACAGGGGCACAGATACGCAGTATTTT. It yields the protein CAILDRGTDTQYF.

The J gene is TRBJ1-5, the V gene TRBV15; D not resolved. There are 16 residues in the CDR3. Trimming took off 1 base at V and 2 bases at J, with 12 bases between the two ends. CDR1 and CDR2 from the germline V gene are LNHNV and YYDKDF (reference sequence). For the CDR3, the DNA is TGTGCCACCAGCAGAGTATTCGCCGGGGGCAATCAGCCCCAGCATTTT. It codes for CATSRVFAGGNQPQHF.

The chain joins TRBV28 to TRBJ2-7; tentative D call: TRBD2 (6 bases). This CDR3 has 19 residues. Per germline, CDR1 MDHEN and CDR2 SYDVKM. Trimming shortened V by 3 bases and J by 3 bases, and 27 bases separated the two germline ends. In DNA form, the CDR3 reads TGTGCCAGCAGTTTGGAGGGTTCCCTCTTGACGGCCCCAAACTACGAGCAGTACTTC. Translating it yields CASSLEGSLLTAPNYEQYF.

J is TRBJ1-4 and V is TRBV4-2; D unresolved. The CDR3 runs 19 residues. Germline-derived CDR1 and CDR2 are LGHNA and YNFKEQ. Between the trimmed V and J ends, which lost 0 bases and 0 bases, there was a span of 17 bases. DNA for the CDR3: TGTGCCAGCAGCCAAGATCGGCTAACTAGTCCCGCAACTAATGAAAAACTGTTTTTT. Translation gives CASSQDRLTSPATNEKLFF.

This chain links TRBV12-1 with TRBJ2-1; the table's D call, TRBD1, was not checked against the DNA. TRBV12-1 is given as a pseudogene. CDR3 length equals 16 residues. In DNA, the CDR3 is TGTGCCAGCAGCTCTCGTCGGGGACAGAGAGAAAATGAGCAGTTCTTC. It translates to CASSSRRGQRENEQFF.

Written as DNA, the CDR3 is TGTGCCTGGGGGTGGGGCAGCGCGAACACCGGGGAGCTGTTTTTT. Translation gives CAWGWGSANTGELFF. The chain carries TRBV30 and TRBJ2-2, with D possibly being TRBD1 (5 bases). CDR1 is GTSNPN, CDR2 SVGIG, per germline (reference sequence). The CDR3 length is 15 residues. V dropped 5 bases and J dropped 0 bases, with 13 bases sitting between them.

This clone was detected only once. The chain links TRBV14 to TRBJ2-5; unclear D gene. Looked up from germline, CDR1 is SGHDN and CDR2 is FVKESK. CDR3 length equals 16 residues. V shed 4 bases and J shed 0 bases, with 15 bases lying between them. CDR3 sequence (DNA): TGTGCCAGCAGCCGCTGCTACCGCTCGTACCAAGAGACCCAGTACTTC. Residues: CASSRCYRSYQETQYF.

J is TRBJ2-1 and V is TRBV7-6; D may be TRBD1 (5 bases). Per the germline V gene, CDR1 is SGHVS and CDR2 is FNYEAQ. CDR3 length: 15 amino acids. Trimming took 2 bases from V and 3 from J, leaving 11 bases between them. For the CDR3, the DNA is TGTGCCAGCAGCTTAACAGGTTCCTTCTACAATGAGCAGTTCTTC. It specifies CASSLTGSFYNEQFF.